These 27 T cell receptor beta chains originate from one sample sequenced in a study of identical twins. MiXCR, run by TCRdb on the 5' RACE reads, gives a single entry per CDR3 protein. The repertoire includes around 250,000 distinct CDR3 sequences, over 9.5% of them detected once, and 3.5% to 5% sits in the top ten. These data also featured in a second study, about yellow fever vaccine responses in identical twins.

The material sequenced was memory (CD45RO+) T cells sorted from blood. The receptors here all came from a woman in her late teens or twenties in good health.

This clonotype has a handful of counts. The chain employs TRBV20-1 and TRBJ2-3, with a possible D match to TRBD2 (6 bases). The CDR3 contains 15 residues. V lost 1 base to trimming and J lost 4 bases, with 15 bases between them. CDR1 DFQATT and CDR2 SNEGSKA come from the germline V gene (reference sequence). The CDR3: CSARGGGDRSDTQYF. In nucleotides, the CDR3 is TGCAGTGCTAGAGGAGGAGGGGATCGTTCAGATACGCAGTATTTT.

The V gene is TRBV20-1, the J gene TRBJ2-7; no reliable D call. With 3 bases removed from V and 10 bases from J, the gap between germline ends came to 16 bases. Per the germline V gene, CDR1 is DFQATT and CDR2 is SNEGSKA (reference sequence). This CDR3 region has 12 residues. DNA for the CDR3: TGCAGTGCTAGTGGGGTTATCCATCCCCAGTACTTC. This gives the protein CSASGVIHPQYF.

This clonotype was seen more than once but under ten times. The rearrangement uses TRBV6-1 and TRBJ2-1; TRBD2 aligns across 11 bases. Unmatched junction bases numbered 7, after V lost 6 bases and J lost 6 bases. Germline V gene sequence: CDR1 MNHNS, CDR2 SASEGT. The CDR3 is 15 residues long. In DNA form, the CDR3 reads TGTGCCAGCAGGGTCCTAGCGGGGGGCGGCAATGAGCAGTTCTTC. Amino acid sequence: CASRVLAGGGNEQFF.

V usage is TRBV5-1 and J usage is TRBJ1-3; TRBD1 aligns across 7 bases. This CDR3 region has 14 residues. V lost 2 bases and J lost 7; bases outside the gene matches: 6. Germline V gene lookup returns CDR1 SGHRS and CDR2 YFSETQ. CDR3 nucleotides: TGCGCCAGCAGCTTAACAGGGGACCCGAACACCATATATTTT. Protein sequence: CASSLTGDPNTIYF.

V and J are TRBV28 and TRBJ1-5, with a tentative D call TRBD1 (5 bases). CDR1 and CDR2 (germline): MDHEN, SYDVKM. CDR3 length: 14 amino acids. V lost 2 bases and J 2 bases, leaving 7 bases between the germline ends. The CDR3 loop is CASSLQGRNQPQHF. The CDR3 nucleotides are TGTGCCAGCAGTTTACAGGGCCGCAATCAGCCCCAGCATTTT.

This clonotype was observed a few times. The DNA for the CDR3 is TGCAGTGCTAGCCTGACACCGCAGGGGGAGACCCAGTACTTC. Encoded protein: CSASLTPQGETQYF. The V and J genes are TRBV20-1 and TRBJ2-5; perhaps TRBD1 as D (6 bases). CDR1 and CDR2 from the germline V gene are DFQATT and SNEGSKA (reference sequence). The CDR3 contains 14 residues. V dropped 3 bases and J dropped 5 bases, with 16 bases sitting between them.

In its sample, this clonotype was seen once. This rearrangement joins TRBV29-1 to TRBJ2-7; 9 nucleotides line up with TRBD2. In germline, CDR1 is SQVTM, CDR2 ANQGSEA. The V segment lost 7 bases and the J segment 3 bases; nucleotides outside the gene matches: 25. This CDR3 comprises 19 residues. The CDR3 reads CSAKVRDFLIAGEIYEQYF. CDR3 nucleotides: TGCAGCGCTAAAGTTCGGGACTTTTTAATAGCGGGAGAGATCTACGAGCAGTACTTC.

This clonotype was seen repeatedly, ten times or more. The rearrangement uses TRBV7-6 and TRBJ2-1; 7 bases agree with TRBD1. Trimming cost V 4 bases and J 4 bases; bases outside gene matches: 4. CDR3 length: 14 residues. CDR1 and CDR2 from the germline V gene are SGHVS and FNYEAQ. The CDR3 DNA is TGTGCCAGCAGCTCCCCGGGACAGTACAATGAGCAGTTCTTC. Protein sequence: CASSSPGQYNEQFF. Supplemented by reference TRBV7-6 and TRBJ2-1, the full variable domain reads GAGVSQSPRYKVTKRGQDVALRCDPISGHVSLYWYRQALGQGPEFLTYFNYEAQQDKSGLPNDRFSAERPEGSISTLTIQRTEQRDSAMYRCASSSPGQYNEQFFGPGTRLTVL.

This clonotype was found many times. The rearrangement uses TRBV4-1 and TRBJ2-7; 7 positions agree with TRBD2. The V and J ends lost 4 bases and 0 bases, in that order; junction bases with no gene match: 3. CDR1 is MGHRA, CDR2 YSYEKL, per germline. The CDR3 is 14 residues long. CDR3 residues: CASSRGGSSYEQYF. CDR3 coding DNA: TGCGCCAGCAGCCGCGGGGGAAGCTCCTACGAGCAGTACTTC.

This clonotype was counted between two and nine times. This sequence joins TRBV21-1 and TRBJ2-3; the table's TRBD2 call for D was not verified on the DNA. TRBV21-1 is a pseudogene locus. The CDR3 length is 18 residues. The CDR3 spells CASSPKGPSGGPWDTQYF. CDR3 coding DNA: TGTGCCAGCAGCCCTAAAGGGCCTAGCGGGGGGCCATGGGATACGCAGTATTTT.

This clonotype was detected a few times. CDR3 bases: TGTGCCAGCAGTTACTCTCCGGGACAGGGCTCAGGGGAGCTGTTTTTT. Amino acids: CASSYSPGQGSGELFF. This chain uses TRBV6-5 with TRBJ2-2, with TRBD1 identical over 9 bases. CDR3 length equals 16 residues. V shed 0 bases, J shed 8 bases, and the junction held 7 bases outside the gene matches. Germline loops: CDR1 MNHEY, CDR2 SVGAGI.

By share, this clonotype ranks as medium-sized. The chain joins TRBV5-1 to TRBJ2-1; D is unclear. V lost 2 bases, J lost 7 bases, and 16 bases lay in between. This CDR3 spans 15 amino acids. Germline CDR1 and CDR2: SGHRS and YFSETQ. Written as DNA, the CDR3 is TGCGCCAGCAGCTTATCAATAGGGTTGTTTAATGAGCAGTTCTTC. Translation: CASSLSIGLFNEQFF.

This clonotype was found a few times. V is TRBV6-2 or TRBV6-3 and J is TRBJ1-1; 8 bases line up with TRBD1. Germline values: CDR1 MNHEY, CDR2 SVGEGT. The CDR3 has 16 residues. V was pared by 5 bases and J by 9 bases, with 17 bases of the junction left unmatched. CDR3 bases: TGTGCCAGCAGTAGCGGACAGGGAGCCGCGGGAGAACAAGCTTTCTTT. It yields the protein CASSSGQGAAGEQAFF.

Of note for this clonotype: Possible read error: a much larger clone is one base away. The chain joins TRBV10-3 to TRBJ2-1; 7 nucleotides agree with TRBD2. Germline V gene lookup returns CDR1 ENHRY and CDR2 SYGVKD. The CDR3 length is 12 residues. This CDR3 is CPITGLDNEQFF. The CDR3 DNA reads TGTCCCATCACAGGACTAGACAATGAGCAGTTCTTC.

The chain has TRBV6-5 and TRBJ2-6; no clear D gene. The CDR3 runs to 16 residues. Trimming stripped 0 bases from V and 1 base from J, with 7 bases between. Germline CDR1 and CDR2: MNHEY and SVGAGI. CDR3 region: CASSYSYESGANVLTF. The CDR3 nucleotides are TGTGCCAGCAGTTACTCGTACGAGTCTGGGGCCAACGTCCTGACTTTC.

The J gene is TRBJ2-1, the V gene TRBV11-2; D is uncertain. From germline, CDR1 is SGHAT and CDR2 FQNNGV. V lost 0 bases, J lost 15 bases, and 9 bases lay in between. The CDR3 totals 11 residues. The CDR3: CASSLELSPFF. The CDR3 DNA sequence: TGTGCCAGCAGCTTAGAACTTAGTCCGTTCTTC. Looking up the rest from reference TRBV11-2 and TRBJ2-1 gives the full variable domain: EAGVAQSPRYKIIEKRQSVAFWCNPISGHATLYWYQQILGQGPKLLIQFQNNGVVDDSQLPKDRFSAERLKGVDSTLKIQPAKLEDSAVYLCASSLELSPFFGPGTRLTVL.

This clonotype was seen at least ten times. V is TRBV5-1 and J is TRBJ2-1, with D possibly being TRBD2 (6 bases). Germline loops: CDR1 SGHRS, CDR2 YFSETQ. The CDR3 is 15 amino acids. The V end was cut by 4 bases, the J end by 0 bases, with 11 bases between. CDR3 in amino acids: CASSVDGSSYNEQFF. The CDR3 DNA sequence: TGCGCCAGCAGCGTAGACGGGAGCTCCTACAATGAGCAGTTCTTC.

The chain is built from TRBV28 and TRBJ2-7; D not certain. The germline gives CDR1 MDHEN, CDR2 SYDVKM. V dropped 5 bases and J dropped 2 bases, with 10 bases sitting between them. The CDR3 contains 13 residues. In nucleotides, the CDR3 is TGTGCCAGCAGTACTGAAGGAGCCTACGAGCAGTACTTC. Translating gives CASSTEGAYEQYF. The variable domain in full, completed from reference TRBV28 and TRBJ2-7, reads DVKVTQSSRYLVKRTGEKVFLECVQDMDHENMFWYRQDPGLGLRLIYFSYDVKMKEKGDIPEGYSVSREKKERFSLILESASTNQTSMYLCASSTEGAYEQYFGPGTRLTVT.

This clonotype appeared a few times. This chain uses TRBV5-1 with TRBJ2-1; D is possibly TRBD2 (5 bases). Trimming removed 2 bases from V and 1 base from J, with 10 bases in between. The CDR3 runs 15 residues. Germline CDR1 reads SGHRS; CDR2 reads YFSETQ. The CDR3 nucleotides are TGCGCCAGCAGCTTTGACTCGGGATCCTACAATGAGCAGTTCTTC. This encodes CASSFDSGSYNEQFF.

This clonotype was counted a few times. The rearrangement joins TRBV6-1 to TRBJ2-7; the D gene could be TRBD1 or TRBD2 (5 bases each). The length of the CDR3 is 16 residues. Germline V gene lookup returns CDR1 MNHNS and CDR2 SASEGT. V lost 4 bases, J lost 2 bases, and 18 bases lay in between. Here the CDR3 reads CASSGGTGTRAYEQYF. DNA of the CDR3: TGTGCCAGCAGTGGGGGAACCGGGACCCGAGCCTACGAGCAGTACTTC.

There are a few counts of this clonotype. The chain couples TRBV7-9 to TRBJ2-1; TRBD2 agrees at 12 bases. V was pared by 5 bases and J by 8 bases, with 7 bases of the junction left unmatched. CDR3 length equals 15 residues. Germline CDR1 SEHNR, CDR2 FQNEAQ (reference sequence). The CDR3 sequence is CASSPGLAGIYEQFF. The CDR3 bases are TGTGCCAGCAGCCCCGGACTAGCGGGAATCTATGAGCAGTTCTTC. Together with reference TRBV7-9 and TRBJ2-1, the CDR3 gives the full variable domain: DTGVSQNPRHKITKRGQNVTFRCDPISEHNRLYWYRQTLGQGPEFLTYFQNEAQLEKSRLLSDRFSAERPKGSFSTLEIQRTEQGDSAMYLCASSPGLAGIYEQFFGPGTRLTVL.

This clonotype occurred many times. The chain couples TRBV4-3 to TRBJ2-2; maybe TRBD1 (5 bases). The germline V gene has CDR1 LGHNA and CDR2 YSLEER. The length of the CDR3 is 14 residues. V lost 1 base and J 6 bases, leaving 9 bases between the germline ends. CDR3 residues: CASSQGAGPGELFF. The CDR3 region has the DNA TGCGCCAGCAGCCAAGGGGCAGGGCCCGGGGAGCTGTTTTTT.

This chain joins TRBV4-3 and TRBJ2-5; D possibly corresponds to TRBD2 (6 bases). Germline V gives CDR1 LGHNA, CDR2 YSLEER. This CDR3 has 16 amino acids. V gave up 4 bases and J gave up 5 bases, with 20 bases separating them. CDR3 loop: CASSRSRDWGRETQYF. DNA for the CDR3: TGCGCCAGCAGCCGGTCCCGGGACTGGGGGAGGGAGACCCAGTACTTC.

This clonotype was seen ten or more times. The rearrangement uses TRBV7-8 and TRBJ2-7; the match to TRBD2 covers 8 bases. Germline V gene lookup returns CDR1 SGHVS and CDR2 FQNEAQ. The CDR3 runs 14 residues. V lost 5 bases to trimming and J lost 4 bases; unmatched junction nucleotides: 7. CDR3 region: CASSQSGSQYEQYF. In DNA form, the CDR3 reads TGTGCCAGCAGCCAAAGCGGGAGTCAGTACGAGCAGTACTTC.

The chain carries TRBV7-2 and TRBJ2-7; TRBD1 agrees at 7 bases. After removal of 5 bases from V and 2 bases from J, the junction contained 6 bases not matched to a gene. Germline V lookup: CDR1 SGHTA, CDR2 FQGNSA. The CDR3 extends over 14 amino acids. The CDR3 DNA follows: TGTGCCAGCAGCCCTAGACAGGGTCCCTACGAGCAGTACTTC. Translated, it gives CASSPRQGPYEQYF.

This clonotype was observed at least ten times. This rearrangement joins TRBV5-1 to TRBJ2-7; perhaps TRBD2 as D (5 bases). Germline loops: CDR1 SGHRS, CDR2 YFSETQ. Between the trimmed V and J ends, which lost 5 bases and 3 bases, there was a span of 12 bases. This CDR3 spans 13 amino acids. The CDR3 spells CASRKDGGYEQYF. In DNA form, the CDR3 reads TGCGCCAGCAGGAAGGATGGAGGCTACGAGCAGTACTTC.

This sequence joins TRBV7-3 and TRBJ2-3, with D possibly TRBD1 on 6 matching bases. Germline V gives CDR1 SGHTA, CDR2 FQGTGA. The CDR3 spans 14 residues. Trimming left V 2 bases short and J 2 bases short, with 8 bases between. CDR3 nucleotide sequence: TGTGCCAGCAGCTTATGGGACAACACAGATACGCAGTATTTT. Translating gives CASSLWDNTDTQYF.